These T cell receptor beta chains were read from a single sample in a study of T-cell memory formation after mild COVID-19. TCRdb processed the 5' RACE reads anew with MiXCR; each CDR3 protein has one entry. Of 400,000 to 500,000 distinct CDR3 sequences in the sample, roughly a quarter are singletons; the top ten hold 8.5% to 9%. Material: PBMCs or a T cell subset sorted from them (not recorded which). The source of these receptors is an adult woman who had mild COVID-19 (a few samples of this study predate the infection). Cell type and time point are not known. Both conserved end residues are part of each CDR3. The D gene is left open where the match is weak. Clone size is shown for a subset of rows, as once, few, many or a class of expanded clone.

>13|TRBJ1-1|TRBV24-1|NA|few
TGTGCCACCAGTGATTTGGGGCGAACTGAAGCTTTCTTT
CATSDLGRTEAFF
>16|TRBJ2-1|TRBV6-4|TRBD2|NA
TGTGCCAGCAGTGAGGCGGGAGGTGGCTCCTACAATGAGCAGTTCTTC
CASSEAGGGSYNEQFF
>10|TRBJ2-1|TRBV7-2|NA|once
TGTGCCACCGGCGGGGATGAGCAGTTCTTC
CATGGDEQFF
>17|TRBJ2-3|TRBV14|NA|many
TGTGCCAGCAGCCCCGGGGACCCCTTTGTAGGGACAGATACGCAGTATTTT
CASSPGDPFVGTDTQYF
>18|TRBJ2-1|TRBV24-1|NA|NA
TGTGCCACCAGTTCACCCTACCTAGGAGCTGAAGCCCCCGGTGAGCAGTTCTTC
CATSSPYLGAEAPGEQFF
>13|TRBJ2-5|TRBV7-2|NA|few
TGTGCCAGCAGCCCAGGGACGGTGGAGACCCAGTACTTC
CASSPGTVETQYF
>17|TRBJ2-7|TRBV28|TRBD2|few
TGTGCCAGCAGTTCAGAGCTAGCGGCCAGGCGGCCCTACGAGCAGTACTTC
CASSSELAARRPYEQYF
>14|TRBJ1-4|TRBV4-1|TRBD1|NA
TGCGCCAGCAGCCAGACAGGGAGAAATGAAAAACTGTTTTTT
CASSQTGRNEKLFF
>15|TRBJ2-3|TRBV7-8|TRBD1|few
TGTGCCAGCAGCTTAGACAGGGGACACACAGATACGCAGTATTTT
CASSLDRGHTDTQYF
>18|TRBJ1-6|TRBV7-9|TRBD1|NA
TGTGCCAGCAGCCATTACCGGGACAGGGGACGTGGGGATTCACCCCTCCACTTT
CASSHYRDRGRGDSPLHF
>15|TRBJ2-5|TRBV7-2|NA|NA
TGTGCCAGCAGCCCACAGGCCGGACTACGGGAGACCCAGTACTTC
CASSPQAGLRETQYF
>15|TRBJ2-1|TRBV7-9|TRBD2|few
TGTGCCAGCAGCTTTGGGGGGGGAGACTACAATGAGCAGTTCTTC
CASSFGGGDYNEQFF
>18|TRBJ2-1|TRBV9|NA|NA
TGTGCCAGCAGCGCAACCCAGGGAGAGATCGCCTCCTACAATGAGCAGTTCTTC
CASSATQGEIASYNEQFF
>15|TRBJ2-7|TRBV5-1|TRBD2|few
TGCGCCAGCAGCCGTACTAGCGGGGGATCCTACGAGCAGTACTTC
CASSRTSGGSYEQYF
>16|TRBJ1-4|TRBV4-1|NA|NA
TGCGCCAGCAGCCAAGACCCGGGCCTAACTAATGAAAAACTGTTTTTT
CASSQDPGLTNEKLFF
>15|TRBJ2-1|TRBV29-1|TRBD2|few
TGCAGCGTACCTATAGCGGGGGTGGTCTACAATGAGCAGTTCTTC
CSVPIAGVVYNEQFF
>15|TRBJ1-2|TRBV15|NA|once
TGTGCCACCAGCAGCGGGGGGGCCCGCAACTATGGCTACACCTTC
CATSSGGARNYGYTF
>13|TRBJ2-3|TRBV15|NA|many
TGTGCCACCAGCAGAACTAGCACAGATACGCAGTATTTT
CATSRTSTDTQYF
>16|TRBJ1-1|TRBV5-6|TRBD1|NA
TGTGCCAGCAGCTTGCCCGGGACAGACACCTTCACTGAAGCTTTCTTT
CASSLPGTDTFTEAFF
>13|TRBJ1-1|TRBV20-1|NA|many
TGCAGTGCCAAGGACAGTTTCAACACTGAAGCTTTCTTT
CSAKDSFNTEAFF
>17|TRBJ2-3|TRBV6-5|NA|NA
TGTGCCAGCAGATCCGGAACAGGGCGAGTCCGCACAGATACGCAGTATTTT
CASRSGTGRVRTDTQYF
>14|TRBJ1-1|TRBV3-1|NA|few
TGTGCCAGCAGCCGTAACTTTGGAGGCACTGAAGCTTTCTTT
CASSRNFGGTEAFF
>12|TRBJ2-6|TRBV24-1|NA|NA
TGTGCCACCAGTGATTTCTCCAACGTCCAGACTTTC
CATSDFSNVQTF
>13|TRBJ2-1|TRBV27|NA|NA
TGTGCCAGCAGTTTCGCGGAGAACAATGAGCAGTTCTTC
CASSFAENNEQFF
>18|TRBJ1-1|TRBV3-1|NA|NA
TGTGCCAGCAGCCAAGTATCATCTAGGGCAGGGGTTTACACTGAAGCTTTCTTT
CASSQVSSRAGVYTEAFF
>15|TRBJ2-4|TRBV3-1|NA|NA
TGTGCCAGCAGCCAAGAACGGCTAGCCAAAAACATTCAGTACTTC
CASSQERLAKNIQYF
>14|TRBJ2-1|TRBV29-1|TRBD2|NA
TGCAGCGTTGACCGCGGGGGGCCTTACAATGAGCAGTTCTTC
CSVDRGGPYNEQFF
>17|TRBJ2-3|TRBV15|TRBD2|NA
TGTGCCACCAGCAGAGAAAGGGTAGCGGGAGAGACAGATACGCAGTATTTT
CATSRERVAGETDTQYF
>18|TRBJ2-3|TRBV12-3/TRBV12-4|TRBD2|NA
TGTGCCAGCAGCCCCTCTCTGGGTAGCGGGGGGATCACAGATACGCAGTATTTT
CASSPSLGSGGITDTQYF
>12|TRBJ1-3|TRBV7-8|TRBD1|few
TGTGCCAGCAGCTTAGGGGACAGGGGACTGTATTTT
CASSLGDRGLYF
>15|TRBJ2-7|TRBV6-2/TRBV6-3|NA|NA
TGTGCCAGCAGTTACTTTGACCCGAGGAGCTACGAGCAGTACTTC
CASSYFDPRSYEQYF
>13|TRBJ2-7|TRBV20-1|NA|NA
TGCAGTGCTAGAGACGGGGATTCGAACGAGCAGTACTTC
CSARDGDSNEQYF
>15|TRBJ2-2|TRBV5-1|TRBD2|few
TGCGCCAGCAAATTGGCTAGCGGGAGCACCGGGGAGCTGTTTTTT
CASKLASGSTGELFF
>15|TRBJ1-2|TRBV7-9|TRBD1|NA
TGTGCCAGCACTTCTTCGGGACAGGGGAACTATGGCTACACCTTC
CASTSSGQGNYGYTF
>15|TRBJ2-7|TRBV4-1|TRBD1|NA
TGCGCCAGCAGCCAGGGCGGGACAGGGGGCTACGAGCAGTACTTC
CASSQGGTGGYEQYF
>15|TRBJ2-3|TRBV5-1|TRBD2|few
TGCGCCAGCAGCTTCGGGACTAGCGGCCCAGATACGCAGTATTTT
CASSFGTSGPDTQYF
>19|TRBJ2-3|TRBV7-6|NA|NA
TGTGCCAGCAGCTTAAGACCGCCGAACACTGGACGTAGCACAGATACGCAGTATTTT
CASSLRPPNTGRSTDTQYF
>15|TRBJ1-2|TRBV6-5|TRBD1|NA
TGTGCCAGCAGTTACGGGACAGGGGGCGGCTATGGCTACACCTTC
CASSYGTGGGYGYTF
>15|TRBJ2-5|TRBV5-1|NA|NA
TGCGCCAGCAGCTTGAGTTACGGCATAGGAGAGACCCAGTACTTC
CASSLSYGIGETQYF
>16|TRBJ1-4|TRBV12-3/TRBV12-4|NA|few
TGTGCCAGCAGTTGGGAACAGGGCGGTGGCCCTGAAAAACTGTTTTTT
CASSWEQGGGPEKLFF
>18|TRBJ1-3|TRBV14|TRBD1|NA
TGTGCCAGCAGCCAGTACCCGGGACAGGGCCTTTCAGGAAACACCATATATTTT
CASSQYPGQGLSGNTIYF
>14|TRBJ2-1|TRBV24-1|NA|few
TGTGCCACCAGTGACCCCGGACTTTACAATGAGCAGTTCTTC
CATSDPGLYNEQFF
>15|TRBJ1-2|TRBV7-2|NA|NA
TGTGCCAGCAGCCCGGGCCCTGGGACGGATGCGGGCTACACCTTC
CASSPGPGTDAGYTF
>15|TRBJ1-2|TRBV4-2|NA|few
TGTGCCAGCAGCCAAGGAATACAGGGAGAGTATGGCTACACCTTC
CASSQGIQGEYGYTF
>18|TRBJ2-2|TRBV6-6|TRBD2|few
TGTGCCAGCAGCACGGGGGGGCTCCTTGACGGATTCACCGGGGAGCTGTTTTTT
CASSTGGLLDGFTGELFF